Listed below are T cell receptor beta chains from one sample, sequenced in a study of blood T cell repertoires in COVID-19. TCRdb's table, derived via immunoSEQ multiplex PCR, lists solely in-frame clones and lacks some. This sample has some 140,000 clones; 75% to 95% occur once, and the top ten carry roughly 0.51%. Sequencing was done on a sample of peripheral blood. The receptors were sampled from a man aged 45-65 years with acute or convalescent COVID-19. CDR3s include the opening cysteine and the closing phenylalanine or tryptophan. The D gene is left open where the match is weak. A row's size may be missing; if present it is once, few, many or a size class.

j_gene: TRBJ2-1; d_gene: NA; v_gene: TRBV12-2; abundance: NA; CDR3aa: CATGTGEYNEQFF; CDR3nt: TGTGCAACCGGGACAGGCGAATACAATGAGCAGTTCTTC
j_gene: TRBJ1-2; d_gene: TRBD1; v_gene: TRBV15; abundance: NA; CDR3aa: CATSPHGQGENYGYTF; CDR3nt: TGTGCCACCAGCCCACACGGACAGGGTGAGAACTATGGCTACACCTTC
j_gene: TRBJ2-1; d_gene: TRBD2; v_gene: TRBV24-1; abundance: NA; CDR3aa: CATSPPRTSGSSYNEQFF; CDR3nt: TGTGCCACCAGTCCTCCCCGGACTAGCGGGAGCTCCTACAATGAGCAGTTCTTC
j_gene: TRBJ1-2; d_gene: NA; v_gene: TRBV6-6; abundance: NA; CDR3aa: CASSYGQIYGYTF; CDR3nt: TGTGCCAGCAGTTATGGACAAATTTATGGCTACACCTTC
j_gene: TRBJ1-3; d_gene: TRBD1; v_gene: TRBV9; abundance: NA; CDR3aa: CASSAGTGIGNTIYF; CDR3nt: TGTGCCAGCAGCGCCGGGACAGGGATCGGAAACACCATATATTTT
j_gene: TRBJ1-1; d_gene: NA; v_gene: TRBV4-3; abundance: NA; CDR3aa: CASSQDWNTEAFF; CDR3nt: TGCGCCAGCAGCCAAGACTGGAACACTGAAGCTTTCTTT
j_gene: TRBJ2-1; d_gene: NA; v_gene: TRBV29-1; abundance: NA; CDR3aa: CSVEVQQYNEQFF; CDR3nt: TGCAGCGTTGAAGTACAGCAATACAATGAGCAGTTCTTC
j_gene: TRBJ2-1; d_gene: NA; v_gene: TRBV27; abundance: NA; CDR3aa: CASSRDYRAQNEQFF; CDR3nt: TGTGCCAGCAGTCGTGACTACAGGGCACAAAATGAGCAGTTCTTC
j_gene: TRBJ2-2; d_gene: TRBD1; v_gene: TRBV7-2; abundance: NA; CDR3aa: CASSAGTGAGELFF; CDR3nt: TGTGCCAGCAGCGCCGGGACAGGGGCCGGGGAGCTGTTTTTT
j_gene: TRBJ1-2; d_gene: NA; v_gene: TRBV6-5; abundance: NA; CDR3aa: CASRSTGTYGYTF; CDR3nt: TGTGCCAGCAGATCCACAGGGACCTATGGCTACACCTTC
j_gene: TRBJ1-5; d_gene: NA; v_gene: TRBV5-8; abundance: NA; CDR3aa: CASSQGINSNQPQHF; CDR3nt: TGTGCCAGCAGCCAGGGGATTAATAGCAATCAGCCCCAGCATTTT
j_gene: TRBJ1-2; d_gene: TRBD1; v_gene: TRBV7-2; abundance: NA; CDR3aa: CASSTGTGVLWGYTF; CDR3nt: TGTGCCAGCAGCACCGGGACAGGGGTCTTGTGGGGCTACACCTTC
j_gene: TRBJ1-3; d_gene: TRBD1; v_gene: TRBV5-6; abundance: once; CDR3aa: CASSLSRDRAGNTIYF; CDR3nt: TGTGCCAGCAGCTTGTCCCGGGACAGGGCCGGAAACACCATATATTTT
j_gene: TRBJ1-4; d_gene: NA; v_gene: TRBV7-2; abundance: NA; CDR3aa: CASSSKGGSGRKLFF; CDR3nt: TGTGCCAGCAGCTCAAAAGGTGGCAGCGGACGAAAACTGTTTTTT
j_gene: TRBJ1-1; d_gene: TRBD1; v_gene: TRBV19; abundance: NA; CDR3aa: CASSIGAQGGIEAFF; CDR3nt: TGTGCCAGTAGTATTGGGGCGCAGGGGGGAATTGAAGCTTTCTTT
j_gene: TRBJ2-7; d_gene: NA; v_gene: TRBV10-1; abundance: NA; CDR3aa: CASSELRDSYEQYF; CDR3nt: TGCGCCAGCAGTGAGTTAAGAGACTCCTACGAGCAGTACTTC
j_gene: TRBJ2-1; d_gene: NA; v_gene: TRBV5-6; abundance: NA; CDR3aa: CASSPDRYNEQFF; CDR3nt: TGTGCCAGCAGCCCTGACAGATACAATGAGCAGTTCTTC
j_gene: TRBJ1-1; d_gene: NA; v_gene: TRBV6-5; abundance: NA; CDR3aa: CASRPHTAELEAFF; CDR3nt: TGTGCCAGCAGACCCCACACGGCGGAGCTCGAAGCTTTCTTT
j_gene: TRBJ2-6; d_gene: NA; v_gene: TRBV7-3; abundance: many; CDR3aa: CASSLTNSGANVLTF; CDR3nt: TGTGCCAGCAGCTTAACCAACTCTGGGGCCAACGTCCTGACTTTC
j_gene: TRBJ2-5; d_gene: NA; v_gene: TRBV11-3; abundance: NA; CDR3aa: CASSLGPADQYF; CDR3nt: TGTGCCAGCAGCTTAGGCCCCGCGGACCAGTACTTC
j_gene: TRBJ1-2; d_gene: NA; v_gene: TRBV12-3/TRBV12-4; abundance: NA; CDR3aa: CASSRGGGHGYTF; CDR3nt: TGTGCCAGCAGTCGAGGGGGGGGGCACGGCTACACCTTC
j_gene: TRBJ2-6; d_gene: NA; v_gene: TRBV19; abundance: NA; CDR3aa: CASSIVRVVGLGANVLTF; CDR3nt: TGTGCCAGTAGTATAGTCAGGGTAGTGGGGCTCGGGGCCAACGTCCTGACTTTC
j_gene: TRBJ1-4; d_gene: NA; v_gene: TRBV19; abundance: NA; CDR3aa: CASSIQGSEKLFF; CDR3nt: TGTGCCAGTAGTATCCAGGGGTCCGAAAAACTGTTTTTT
j_gene: TRBJ2-2; d_gene: TRBD1; v_gene: TRBV30; abundance: NA; CDR3aa: CAGQGANTGELFF; CDR3nt: TGTGCCGGACAGGGGGCCAACACCGGGGAGCTGTTTTTT
j_gene: TRBJ1-2; d_gene: TRBD1; v_gene: TRBV10-3; abundance: NA; CDR3aa: CAIGGQGAKVHGYTF; CDR3nt: TGTGCCATCGGGGGGCAGGGGGCGAAGGTGCATGGCTACACCTTC
j_gene: TRBJ1-5; d_gene: NA; v_gene: TRBV6-1; abundance: NA; CDR3aa: CASSETAGYNQPQHF; CDR3nt: TGTGCCAGCAGTGAAACCGCAGGGTACAATCAGCCCCAGCATTTT
j_gene: TRBJ1-1; d_gene: TRBD1; v_gene: TRBV2; abundance: NA; CDR3aa: CASRVQGLGEAFF; CDR3nt: TGTGCCAGCAGGGTACAGGGGTTGGGGGAAGCTTTCTTT
j_gene: TRBJ2-4; d_gene: NA; v_gene: TRBV15; abundance: once; CDR3aa: CATSRRAGDPKNIQYF; CDR3nt: TGTGCCACCAGCAGACGTGCAGGGGACCCCAAAAACATTCAGTACTTC
j_gene: TRBJ1-2; d_gene: NA; v_gene: TRBV5-4; abundance: NA; CDR3aa: CASSIPDRLYGYTF; CDR3nt: TGTGCCAGCAGCATCCCTGACAGACTCTATGGCTACACCTTC
j_gene: TRBJ2-1; d_gene: TRBD2; v_gene: TRBV27; abundance: NA; CDR3aa: CASSGLGLAEYNEQFF; CDR3nt: TGTGCCAGCAGTGGGTTGGGACTAGCGGAATACAATGAGCAGTTCTTC
j_gene: TRBJ2-1; d_gene: NA; v_gene: TRBV3-1/TRBV3-2; abundance: NA; CDR3aa: CASSQAGPSGEQFF; CDR3nt: TGTGCCAGCAGCCAAGCTGGACCGAGCGGTGAGCAGTTCTTC
j_gene: TRBJ1-6; d_gene: NA; v_gene: TRBV28; abundance: NA; CDR3aa: CASSFSRGDNSPLHF; CDR3nt: TGTGCCAGCAGTTTCTCCAGGGGAGATAATTCACCCCTCCACTTT
j_gene: TRBJ1-1; d_gene: TRBD1; v_gene: TRBV11-2; abundance: NA; CDR3aa: CASSPRQGVRAFF; CDR3nt: TGTGCCAGCAGCCCGCGACAGGGGGTGAGAGCTTTCTTT
j_gene: TRBJ2-4; d_gene: NA; v_gene: TRBV27; abundance: NA; CDR3aa: CASKGDSTKNIQYF; CDR3nt: TGTGCCAGCAAGGGCGACAGTACCAAAAACATTCAGTACTTC
j_gene: TRBJ2-7; d_gene: NA; v_gene: TRBV4-1; abundance: NA; CDR3aa: CASSQGGWERGSYEQYF; CDR3nt: TGCGCCAGCAGCCAAGGCGGCTGGGAGCGCGGCTCCTACGAGCAGTACTTC